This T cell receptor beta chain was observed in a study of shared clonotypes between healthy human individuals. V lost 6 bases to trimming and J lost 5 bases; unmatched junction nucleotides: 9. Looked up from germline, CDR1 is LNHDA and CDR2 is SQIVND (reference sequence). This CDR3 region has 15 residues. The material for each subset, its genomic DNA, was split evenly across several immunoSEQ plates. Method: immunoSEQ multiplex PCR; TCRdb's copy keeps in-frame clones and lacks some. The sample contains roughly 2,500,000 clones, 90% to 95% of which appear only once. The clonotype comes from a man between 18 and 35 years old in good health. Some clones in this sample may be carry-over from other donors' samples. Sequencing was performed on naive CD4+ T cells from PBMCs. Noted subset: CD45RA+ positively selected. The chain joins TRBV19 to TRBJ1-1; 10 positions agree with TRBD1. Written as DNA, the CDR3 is TGTGCCAGTAGCGTACCGGGACAGGGGTGGACTGAAGCTTTCTTT. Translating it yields CASSVPGQGWTEAFF.